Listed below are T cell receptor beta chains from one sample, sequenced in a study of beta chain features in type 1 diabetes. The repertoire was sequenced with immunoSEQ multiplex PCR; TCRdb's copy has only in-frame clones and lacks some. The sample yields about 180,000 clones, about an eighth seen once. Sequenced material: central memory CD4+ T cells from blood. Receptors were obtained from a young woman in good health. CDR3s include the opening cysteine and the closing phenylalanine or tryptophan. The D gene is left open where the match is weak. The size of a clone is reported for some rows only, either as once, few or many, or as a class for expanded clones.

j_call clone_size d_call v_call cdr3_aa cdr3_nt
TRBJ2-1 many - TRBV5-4 CASSLKQGLNEQFF TGTGCCAGCAGCTTAAAACAGGGCCTCAATGAGCAGTTCTTC
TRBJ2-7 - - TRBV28 CASSSVDGSRFEQYF TGTGCCAGCAGTTCGGTTGACGGGAGTCGATTTGAGCAGTACTTC
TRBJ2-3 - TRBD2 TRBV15 CATSRGMTSGTTDTQYF TGTGCCACCAGCAGAGGTATGACTAGCGGTACCACAGATACGCAGTATTTT
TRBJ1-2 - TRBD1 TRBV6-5 CASSPRDREIYGYTF TGTGCCAGCAGCCCACGGGACAGGGAGATCTATGGCTACACCTTC
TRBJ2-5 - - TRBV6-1 CASSEFGGKGETQYF TGTGCCAGCAGTGAATTCGGGGGTAAAGGAGAGACCCAGTACTTC
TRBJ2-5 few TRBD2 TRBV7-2 CASRPGGFLQETQYF TGTGCCAGCAGGCCCGGGGGGTTTCTACAAGAGACCCAGTACTTC
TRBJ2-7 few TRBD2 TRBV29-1 CSVPGGAGSYEQYF TGCAGCGTCCCCGGGGGGGCAGGAAGCTACGAGCAGTACTTC
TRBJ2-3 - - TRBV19 CASSRDSSTDTQYF TGTGCCAGTTCGCGGGACAGTAGCACAGATACGCAGTATTTT
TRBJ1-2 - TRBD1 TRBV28 CASSLGDRVYGYTF TGTGCCAGCAGTTTAGGGGACAGGGTTTATGGCTACACCTTC
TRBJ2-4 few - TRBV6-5 CASRRAAKNIQYF TGTGCCAGTCGGAGGGCGGCCAAAAACATTCAGTACTTC
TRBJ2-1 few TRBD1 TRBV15 CATSRDIGQGPLEQFF TGTGCCACCAGCAGAGATATCGGACAGGGTCCTCTTGAGCAGTTCTTC
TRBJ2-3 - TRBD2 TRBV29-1 CSVGGGKTDTQYF TGCAGCGTTGGGGGAGGGAAAACAGATACGCAGTATTTT
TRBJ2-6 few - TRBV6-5 CASQRNSGANVLTF TGTGCCAGTCAGAGGAACTCTGGGGCCAACGTCCTGACTTTC
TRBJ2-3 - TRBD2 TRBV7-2 CASSLNPGLATDTQYF TGTGCCAGCAGCTTAAATCCGGGACTAGCAACAGATACGCAGTATTTT
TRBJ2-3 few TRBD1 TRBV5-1 CASSLGQGLSTDTQYF TGCGCCAGCAGCTTGGGACAGGGGCTCAGCACAGATACGCAGTATTTT
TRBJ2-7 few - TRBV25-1 CASSDPRGNYEQYF TGTGCCAGCAGTGATCCCCGGGGAAACTACGAGCAGTACTTC
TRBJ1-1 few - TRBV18 CASSPPGPRPEAFF TGTGCCAGCTCACCACCGGGCCCGCGTCCTGAAGCTTTCTTT
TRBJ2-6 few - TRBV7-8 CASSLEGHRGANVLTF TGTGCCAGCAGCTTAGAGGGGCACCGCGGGGCCAACGTCCTGACTTTC
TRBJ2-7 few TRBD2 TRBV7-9 CASSLGLAGSSYEQYF TGTGCCAGCAGCTTGGGACTAGCGGGTAGCTCCTACGAGCAGTACTTC
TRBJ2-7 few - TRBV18 CASSPPYAAGEQYF TGTGCCAGCTCACCACCCTATGCGGCTGGAGAGCAGTACTTC
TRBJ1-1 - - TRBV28 CASSIRHEAFF TGTGCCAGCAGCATTAGACACGAAGCTTTCTTT
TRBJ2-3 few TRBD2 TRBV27 CASSPRLASDTQYF TGTGCCAGCAGTCCCCGACTAGCTTCGGATACGCAGTATTTT
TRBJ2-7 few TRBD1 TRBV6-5 CASSPGQITYEQYF TGTGCCAGCAGTCCGGGACAGATTACCTACGAGCAGTACTTC
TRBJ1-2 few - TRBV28 CASSFRVLSYGYTF TGTGCCAGCAGTTTCAGGGTGCTCTCCTATGGCTACACCTTC
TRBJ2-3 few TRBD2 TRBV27 CASSMGLAGWADTQYF TGTGCCAGCAGTATGGGACTAGCGGGATGGGCAGATACGCAGTATTTT
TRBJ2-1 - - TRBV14 CASSQASVYNEQFF TGTGCCAGCAGCCAGGCGAGCGTGTACAATGAGCAGTTCTTC
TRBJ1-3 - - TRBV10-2 CASHGSSGNTIYF TGCGCCAGCCATGGGAGCTCTGGAAACACCATATATTTT
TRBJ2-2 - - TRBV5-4 CASTMQLNTGELFF TGTGCCAGCACCATGCAGTTGAACACCGGGGAGCTGTTTTTT
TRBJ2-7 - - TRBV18 CASSPQGDEQYF TGTGCCAGCTCACCACAGGGGGACGAGCAGTACTTC
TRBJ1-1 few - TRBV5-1 CASSLNSLNTEAFF TGCGCCAGCAGCTTGAACAGTCTGAACACTGAAGCTTTCTTT
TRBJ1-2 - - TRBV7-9 CASSLNSLTGLNYGYTF TGTGCCAGCAGCTTAAACTCCCTGACAGGACTTAACTATGGCTACACCTTC
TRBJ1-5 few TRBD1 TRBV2 CASSQGTGRQPQHF TGTGCCAGCAGCCAAGGGACAGGGCGGCAGCCCCAGCATTTT
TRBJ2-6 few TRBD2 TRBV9 CASSDSGRAEGANVLTF TGTGCCAGCAGCGATAGCGGGAGGGCGGAAGGGGCCAACGTCCTGACTTTC
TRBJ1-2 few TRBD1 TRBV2 CASSGDSTNYGYTF TGTGCCAGCAGTGGGGACAGCACAAACTATGGCTACACCTTC
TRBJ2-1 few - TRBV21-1 CASSKALYTGATNEQFF TGTGCCAGCAGCAAAGCGCTTTATACGGGAGCAACCAATGAGCAGTTCTTC
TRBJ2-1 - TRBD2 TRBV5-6 CASSLATSGRVSNEQFF TGTGCCAGCAGCTTGGCTACTAGCGGGAGGGTAAGCAATGAGCAGTTCTTC
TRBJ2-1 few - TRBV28 CASSLWRAAYNEQFF TGTGCCAGCAGTTTATGGCGGGCCGCCTACAATGAGCAGTTCTTC
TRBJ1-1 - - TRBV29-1 CSVGGGGQRTEAFF TGCAGCGTTGGGGGTGGAGGGCAGCGCACTGAAGCTTTCTTT
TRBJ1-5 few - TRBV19 CASSIVGGSNQPQHF TGTGCCAGTAGTATAGTCGGAGGGAGCAATCAGCCCCAGCATTTT
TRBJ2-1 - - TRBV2 CASSALLYNEQFF TGTGCCAGCAGTGCTCTCCTGTACAATGAGCAGTTCTTC
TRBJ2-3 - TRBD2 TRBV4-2 CASSTGTSESDTQYF TGTGCCAGCAGCACCGGGACTAGCGAGTCAGATACGCAGTATTTT
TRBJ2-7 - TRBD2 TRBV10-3 CAIKLSRESLEQYF TGTGCCATCAAGCTTTCGCGGGAGTCCCTCGAGCAGTACTTC
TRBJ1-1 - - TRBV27 CAPSGSDRTEAFF TGTGCCCCATCCGGGTCGGATCGGACTGAAGCTTTCTTT
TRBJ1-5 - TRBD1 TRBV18 CASSPTGGGGGNQPQHF TGTGCCAGCTCACCGACAGGGGGAGGTGGGGGCAATCAGCCCCAGCATTTT
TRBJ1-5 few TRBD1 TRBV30 CAWRDREALSNQPQHF TGTGCCTGGAGGGACAGGGAGGCTTTAAGCAATCAGCCCCAGCATTTT
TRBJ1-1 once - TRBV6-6 CASSTLRGRTEAFF TGTGCCAGCAGCACCCTCAGGGGTAGGACTGAAGCTTTCTTT
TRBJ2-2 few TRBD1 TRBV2 CASRLRGLDTGELFF TGTGCCAGCAGACTTAGGGGGCTAGACACCGGGGAGCTGTTTTTT
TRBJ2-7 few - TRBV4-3 CASSHDRAYEQYF TGCGCCAGCAGCCACGACAGAGCCTACGAGCAGTACTTC
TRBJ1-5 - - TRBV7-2 CASSPNPAEPQHF TGTGCCAGCAGCCCTAACCCCGCGGAGCCCCAGCATTTT
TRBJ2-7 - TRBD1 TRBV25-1 CASSWTGSGGNEQYF TGTGCCAGCAGTTGGACAGGGTCAGGCGGGAACGAGCAGTACTTC
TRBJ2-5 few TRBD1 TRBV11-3 CASSSGTGGETQYF TGTGCCAGCAGCTCCGGGACAGGGGGGGAGACCCAGTACTTC
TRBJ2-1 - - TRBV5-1 CASRAGRSSEQFF TGCGCCAGCAGGGCGGGGCGGTCGAGTGAGCAGTTCTTC
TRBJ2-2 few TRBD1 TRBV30 CAWAPLTGYTGELFF TGTGCCTGGGCCCCACTGACAGGGTACACCGGGGAGCTGTTTTTT
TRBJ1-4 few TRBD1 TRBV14 CASSHLDRGREKLFF TGTGCCAGCAGCCACCTGGACAGGGGGCGTGAAAAACTGTTTTTT
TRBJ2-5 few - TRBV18 CASFFGGIQETQYF TGTGCCAGCTTTTTCGGGGGTATACAAGAGACCCAGTACTTC
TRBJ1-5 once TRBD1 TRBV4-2 CASSQETGEAQPQHF TGTGCCAGCAGCCAAGAGACAGGGGAGGCCCAGCCCCAGCATTTT
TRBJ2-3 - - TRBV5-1 CASSSGRFTDTQYF TGCGCCAGCAGCTCGGGGAGATTCACAGATACGCAGTATTTT
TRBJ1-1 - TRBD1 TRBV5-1 CASKQPGTGAGNTEAFF TGCGCCAGCAAACAACCCGGGACAGGGGCGGGGAACACTGAAGCTTTCTTT
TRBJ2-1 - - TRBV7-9 CASSSTSPVNEQFF TGTGCCAGCAGCTCCACCTCCCCAGTCAATGAGCAGTTCTTC